The present TCR beta chain was sequenced within a study of cytotoxic CD8 clonotypes in ibrutinib-treated CLL. Germline CDR1 is MDHEN and CDR2 is SYDVKM. CDR3 length equals 15 residues. V gave up 2 bases and J gave up 5 bases, with 15 bases separating them. The method was immunoSEQ multiplex PCR; TCRdb's version includes in-frame clones alone and lacks a portion of them. Of approximately 70,000 clones in the sample, 80% were seen once. Cryopreserved PBMCs provided 1.5 to 2 micrograms of genomic DNA for the TCR beta libraries. This specimen was PBMCs, taken at disease progression, from a patient treated with ibrutinib. This TCR was sampled from a human donor with chronic lymphocytic leukemia. V is TRBV28 and J is TRBJ1-1; the D gene is possibly TRBD1 (6 bases). Written as DNA, the CDR3 is TGTGCCAGCAGTTTAAACGGACAGTCTGGGACTGAAGCTTTCTTT. The encoded protein is CASSLNGQSGTEAFF.